This is a list of T cell receptor beta chains from one sample in a study of CD8 T cell repertoires and HIV-1 epitope variants. Using immunoSEQ multiplex PCR, the repertoire was profiled, and TCRdb retains in-frame clones only, with some absent. The sample includes about 95,000 clones, roughly 80% seen only once; the top ten take approximately 24%. The sample was uncultured baseline CD8+ T cells from peripheral blood mononuclear cells (PBMCs). All receptors come from a male donor with HIV. CDR3s include the opening cysteine and the closing phenylalanine or tryptophan. D genes are given only for firm matches. Expanded clones get a size class; other rows say once, few or many, or leave the size out.

-	TRBV15	-	TRBJ1-3	TGTGCCACCAGCAGAGCCAGGGTTGCTGGAAACACCATATATTTT	CATSRARVAGNTIYF
-	TRBV9	-	TRBJ1-1	TGTGCCAGCAGCCAAGGGCAGGGGAACACTGAAGCTTTCTTT	CASSQGQGNTEAFF
-	TRBV7-9	-	TRBJ2-3	TGTGCCAGCAGCTGGGGGACTGACGCGGATACGCAGTATTTT	CASSWGTDADTQYF
-	TRBV5-1	-	TRBJ1-6	TGCGCCAGCAGCTTGTCTGCCCAGGAATATTCACCCCTCCACTTT	CASSLSAQEYSPLHF
-	TRBV5-6	few	TRBJ2-1	TGTGCCAGCAGCTTGGAAGGCAGGCCCTACAATGAGCAGTTCTTC	CASSLEGRPYNEQFF
-	TRBV30	-	TRBJ2-5	TGTGCCTGGAGCGCGGGGACAGCTCAAGGGGAGACCCAGTACTTC	CAWSAGTAQGETQYF
TRBD1	TRBV28	-	TRBJ2-7	TGTGCCAGCAGTTCACCGGGACAGGGTACCTACGAGCAGTACTTC	CASSSPGQGTYEQYF
TRBD1	TRBV25-1	few	TRBJ1-1	TGTGCCAGCTCAACAGGGGGGAACACTGAAGCTTTCTTT	CASSTGGNTEAFF
-	TRBV2	-	TRBJ1-6	TGTGCCAGCAGTGAAAAAGAGTTTCCGAATTCACCCCTCCACTTT	CASSEKEFPNSPLHF
-	TRBV7-9	-	TRBJ2-2	TGTGCCAGCACCCTCACAGTGGCCGGGGAGCTGTTTTTT	CASTLTVAGELFF
-	TRBV7-9	-	TRBJ2-1	TGTGCCAGGGGGCTGGCGAGTGAGCAGTTCTTC	CARGLASEQFF
TRBD1	TRBV9	-	TRBJ2-7	TGTGCCAGCAGCGTAGGAGGTGGACAGGGCGGGTACGAGCAGTACTTC	CASSVGGGQGGYEQYF
TRBD1	TRBV2	-	TRBJ2-7	TGTGCCAGCAGTCCCATTACCGGGACAGGGGGCACCGAGCAGTACTTC	CASSPITGTGGTEQYF
-	TRBV6-5	-	TRBJ2-3	TGTGCCAGCAGTTACTCGACCGGGAGCACAGATACGCAGTATTTT	CASSYSTGSTDTQYF
-	TRBV2	-	TRBJ2-3	TGTGCCAACTCTCCGGCGGGGGCCTACACAGATACGCAGTATTTT	CANSPAGAYTDTQYF
-	TRBV16	few	TRBJ2-3	TGTGCCAGCTCCAGACAGGATCTTAGCACAGATACGCAGTATTTT	CASSRQDLSTDTQYF
TRBD2	TRBV5-1	-	TRBJ2-5	TGCGCCAGCAGCTTGCGCTTGGCGGGGGAAGAGACCCAGTACTTC	CASSLRLAGEETQYF
-	TRBV15	-	TRBJ1-5	TGTGCCACCAGCAGAGATCCTCAGGGGTACAATCAGCCCCAGCATTTT	CATSRDPQGYNQPQHF
TRBD2	TRBV5-6	-	TRBJ2-1	TGTGCCAGCAGCTTCGGGACTAGCGGGAGAGTTTACTACAATGAGCAGTTCTTC	CASSFGTSGRVYYNEQFF
TRBD2	TRBV9	-	TRBJ2-3	TGTGCCAGCAGCGTAGTAGCGGGGGGGCTAGTCACGCAGTATTTT	CASSVVAGGLVTQYF
-	TRBV6-5	once	TRBJ1-2	TGTGCCAGCAGTAATCCCGACCGAGACTATGGCTACACCTTC	CASSNPDRDYGYTF
TRBD1	TRBV10-3	once	TRBJ2-3	TGTGCCATCAGTGAAGGACAGGTTCCCTTAACAGATACGCAGTATTTT	CAISEGQVPLTDTQYF
-	TRBV19	few	TRBJ1-1	TGTGCCAGTAGTATCGCCGGACAGCTGAACACTGAAGCTTTCTTT	CASSIAGQLNTEAFF
-	TRBV28	-	TRBJ1-4	TGTGCCAGCAGTCAGCCGGCAGGGCCGGGGGGTGAAAAACTGTTTTTT	CASSQPAGPGGEKLFF
-	TRBV5-1	-	TRBJ1-1	TGCGCCAGCAGCTCCCTGCCCGGCAGGGCCGAGGGTGAAGCTTTCTTT	CASSSLPGRAEGEAFF
TRBD2	TRBV7-3	-	TRBJ2-1	TGTGCCAGCAGCTTCTGGGAGGGTGAGCAGTTCTTC	CASSFWEGEQFF
TRBD2	TRBV10-3	once	TRBJ2-7	TGTGCCATCAGTGAGTCCAGGGGACTAGCGGGGGACGAGCAGTACTTC	CAISESRGLAGDEQYF
TRBD2	TRBV5-4	-	TRBJ2-1	TGTGCCAGCAGCTCCCCCCTGGGGCTAGCGGGGGGGAATGAGCAGTTCTTC	CASSSPLGLAGGNEQFF
-	TRBV7-9	-	TRBJ2-2	TGTGCCAGCAGCCCACCCCGGGGGGCGAGCACCGGGGAGCTGTTTTTT	CASSPPRGASTGELFF
TRBD2	TRBV13	-	TRBJ2-3	TGTGCCAGCAGCTTAGGTGGACTAGCGGGAGGGCGAAGCACAGATACGCAGTATTTT	CASSLGGLAGGRSTDTQYF
TRBD1	TRBV5-1	once	TRBJ2-1	TGCGCCAGCAGCGGCGGGACAGGTCTGGACAATGAGCAGTTCTTC	CASSGGTGLDNEQFF
TRBD1	TRBV11-3	few	TRBJ1-1	TGTGCCAGCAGCTTAGATGGGACAGGGAGAGGGACTGAAGCTTTCTTT	CASSLDGTGRGTEAFF
TRBD1	TRBV18	-	TRBJ1-2	TGTGCCAGCTCACCAATACCCCAGGGGGGCTATGGCTACACCTTC	CASSPIPQGGYGYTF
TRBD2	TRBV7-9	-	TRBJ2-1	TGTGCCAGCAGCCCCGGACTAGCGGGAGATAACGGAAATGAGCAGTTCTTC	CASSPGLAGDNGNEQFF
TRBD1	TRBV5-1	few	TRBJ2-7	TGCGCCAGCAGCCCCCAGACAGGGGACGAGCAGTACTTC	CASSPQTGDEQYF
-	TRBV28	-	TRBJ1-1	TGTGCCAGCACCCTCGGACAGCGGAACACTGAAGCTTTCTTT	CASTLGQRNTEAFF
TRBD2	TRBV7-6	few	TRBJ2-3	TGTGCCAGCAGCTTAGCGGGAGGGACAGATACGCAGTATTTT	CASSLAGGTDTQYF
-	TRBV30	-	TRBJ1-3	TGTGCCTGGAGTAAGGGGAGGAACACCATATATTTT	CAWSKGRNTIYF
-	TRBV5-4	-	TRBJ2-5	TGTGCCAGCAGCGTGGGACACTCAAAGAGTGCCCAGTACTTC	CASSVGHSKSAQYF
-	TRBV7-2	-	TRBJ2-1	TGTGCCAGCAGCTTAGGGACTCCTCCAATGGAGCAGTTCTTC	CASSLGTPPMEQFF
TRBD1	TRBV25-1	-	TRBJ2-1	TGTGCCAGCAGTGAAGGGGTCAGGGGGATAGAAAATGAGCAGTTCTTC	CASSEGVRGIENEQFF
-	TRBV30	once	TRBJ1-6	TGTGCCTGGAGTCCGCCTCTGCCCTCCAATAATTCACCCCTCCACTTT	CAWSPPLPSNNSPLHF
-	TRBV7-3	many	TRBJ2-1	TGTGCCAGCAGCTTAATTGGTAGGGTTTCGGGGAATGAGCAGTTCTTC	CASSLIGRVSGNEQFF
TRBD2	TRBV9	-	TRBJ2-1	TGTGCCAGCAGCGCAATTACTAGCGGGGTTTACAATGAGCAGTTCTTC	CASSAITSGVYNEQFF